This record looks at one TCR beta chain sequence and its context. Its antigen is undetermined. Some clones are missing from TCRdb's copy, which holds only in-frame ones; the method was immunoSEQ multiplex PCR. Among 80,000 to 95,000 clones listed, about 85% were seen once. No glioblastoma patient carried an isocitrate dehydrogenase mutation. These data originate in a study of glioma-infiltrating T cells after dendritic cell vaccination. Across the whole study: At biweekly intervals, patients got three intradermal dendritic cell vaccine injections. General observations from the study: Longer survival after dendritic cell vaccination followed higher pretreatment TIL content.

From germline, CDR1 is SGHRS and CDR2 YFSETQ. Trimming took 2 bases from V and 2 from J, leaving 10 bases between them. This CDR3 has 14 residues. The sample was blood, taken before dendritic cell vaccination. This sequence was found in a human donor with glioblastoma. The J gene is TRBJ1-1, the V gene TRBV5-1, with D perhaps matching TRBD1 (5 bases). In DNA, the CDR3 is TGCGCCAGCAGCTTCCCCCAGGGTAACACTGAAGCTTTCTTT. Translating it yields CASSFPQGNTEAFF.